The rows below give T cell receptor beta chains drawn from one sample of a study of cytomegalovirus exposure and HLA in healthy donors. This table comes from immunoSEQ multiplex PCR, and its TCRdb copy is limited to in-frame clones, with some not included. The sample yields about 150,000 clones, about three fifths seen once. The sample taken for sequencing was PBMCs. Receptor source: a woman aged 55-70 years in good health and CMV-seropositive. Both conserved end residues are part of each CDR3. A D gene is named only where the DNA matches it firmly. Clone sizes are given selectively: once, few, many, or a class where the clone is expanded.

D gene,J gene,clone size,V gene,CDR3 protein,CDR3 DNA
-,TRBJ1-5,-,TRBV25-1,CASSSGSNQPQHF,TGTGCCAGCAGCTCAGGGAGCAATCAGCCCCAGCATTTT
-,TRBJ2-7,few,TRBV28,CASSSPVAGMYEQYF,TGTGCCAGCAGTTCCCCCGTGGCGGGTATGTACGAGCAGTACTTC
-,TRBJ2-3,-,TRBV18,CASSRLGVADTQYF,TGTGCCAGCTCACGGTTGGGAGTTGCAGATACGCAGTATTTT
-,TRBJ1-2,few,TRBV4-3,CASSPLQDINYGYTF,TGCGCCAGCAGCCCATTACAGGATATTAACTATGGCTACACCTTC
-,TRBJ1-5,few,TRBV28,CASSLDGGDQPQHF,TGTGCCAGCAGTTTAGATGGGGGGGATCAGCCCCAGCATTTT
TRBD1,TRBJ2-5,-,TRBV9,CASSVTGTGSETQYF,TGTGCCAGCAGCGTCACCGGGACAGGGAGTGAGACCCAGTACTTC
-,TRBJ2-5,-,TRBV5-1,CASSLAPGIGETQYF,TGCGCCAGCAGCTTGGCCCCAGGGATAGGAGAGACCCAGTACTTC
TRBD2,TRBJ2-7,-,TRBV13,CASSLGTNYEQYF,TGTGCCAGCAGCCTGGGGACTAACTACGAGCAGTACTTC
TRBD2,TRBJ2-3,few,TRBV5-4,CASSPGRRELTDTQYF,TGTGCCAGCAGCCCGGGACGGCGGGAGCTAACAGATACGCAGTATTTT
TRBD1,TRBJ1-1,-,TRBV19,CASSPGTGYWDTEAFF,TGTGCCAGTAGCCCCGGGACAGGTTATTGGGACACTGAAGCTTTCTTT
-,TRBJ2-7,-,TRBV5-1,CASSLGGGEQYF,TGCGCCAGCAGCTTAGGGGGGGGCGAGCAGTACTTC
TRBD2,TRBJ2-3,few,TRBV5-1,CASSLAGREVTDTQYF,TGCGCCAGCAGCTTGGCCGGGCGGGAGGTCACAGATACGCAGTATTTT
-,TRBJ1-5,few,TRBV18,CASSPQSDTQPQHF,TGTGCCAGCTCACCACAGTCTGACACCCAGCCCCAGCATTTT
TRBD1,TRBJ1-2,-,TRBV9,CASSAGTARYGYTF,TGTGCCAGCAGCGCCGGGACAGCAAGATATGGCTACACCTTC
TRBD1,TRBJ2-7,-,TRBV25-1,CASSPRQGTYEQYF,TGTGCCAGCAGTCCACGACAGGGTACCTACGAGCAGTACTTC
-,TRBJ1-1,-,TRBV2,CASKGLRNTEAFF,TGTGCCAGCAAGGGGTTGAGGAACACTGAAGCTTTCTTT
TRBD1,TRBJ2-2,-,TRBV9,CASSVSGQGAITGELFF,TGTGCCAGCAGCGTATCGGGACAGGGGGCGATCACCGGGGAGCTGTTTTTT
TRBD2,TRBJ2-1,once,TRBV28,CASSSIAGVPYNEQFF,TGTGCCAGCAGTTCCATAGCGGGAGTCCCCTACAATGAGCAGTTCTTC
TRBD2,TRBJ2-3,-,TRBV5-1,CASSVSGSDADTQYF,TGCGCCAGCAGCGTTAGCGGGAGCGACGCAGATACGCAGTATTTT
TRBD2,TRBJ2-2,-,TRBV28,CASSPWTSGAANTGELFF,TGTGCCAGCAGTCCATGGACTAGCGGGGCCGCGAACACCGGGGAGCTGTTTTTT
-,TRBJ2-7,-,TRBV18,CASSPSIQGGYEQYF,TGTGCCAGCTCACCATCGATACAGGGCGGGTACGAGCAGTACTTC
-,TRBJ1-4,few,TRBV18,CASSPLPGATNEKLFF,TGTGCCAGCTCACCACTTCCGGGGGCAACTAATGAAAAACTGTTTTTT
-,TRBJ1-3,-,TRBV11-2,CASSSDRISGNTIYF,TGTGCCAGCAGCTCCGACAGAATCTCTGGAAACACCATATATTTT
-,TRBJ2-1,-,TRBV7-2,CASSYVGGNEQFF,TGTGCCAGCAGCTATGTAGGGGGCAATGAGCAGTTCTTC
-,TRBJ1-1,few,TRBV4-1,CASSQSGRGSEAFF,TGCGCCAGCAGCCAGTCCGGACGAGGGAGCGAAGCTTTCTTT
-,TRBJ2-4,-,TRBV4-2,CASSQDWVGDIQYF,TGTGCCAGCAGCCAAGATTGGGTCGGGGACATTCAGTACTTC
TRBD1,TRBJ1-4,-,TRBV28,CASREGTGDNEKLFF,TGTGCCAGCAGAGAGGGGACAGGGGATAATGAAAAACTGTTTTTT
-,TRBJ1-5,-,TRBV5-1,CASSLTGNSNQPQHF,TGCGCCAGCAGCTTGACAGGGAATAGCAATCAGCCCCAGCATTTT
-,TRBJ2-7,few,TRBV7-9,CASSSLGHLSYEQYF,TGTGCCAGCAGCTCTCTAGGACACCTCTCCTACGAGCAGTACTTC
TRBD2,TRBJ2-3,-,TRBV19,CASNRGGSADTQYF,TGTGCCAGTAATCGCGGCGGGAGCGCAGATACGCAGTATTTT
TRBD2,TRBJ2-5,-,TRBV16,CASSPNQAGLQETQYF,TGTGCCAGCAGCCCAAATCAAGCGGGATTACAAGAGACCCAGTACTTC